The 32 T cell receptor beta chains below all came from one sample that was sequenced in a study of CD8+CD57+ T cells in acquired aplastic anemia. Patients included in sequencing had previously demonstrated CD8+CD57+ cell expansion by flow cytometry. TCR beta VDJ combinations and CDR3 sequences were profiled from genomic DNA. One entry per CDR3 protein results from TCRdb running MiXCR on the reads. This table has hundreds of thousands of distinct CDR3 sequences, more than 25% appearing once. The specimen was sorted CD4+, CD8+, or CD8+CD57+ T cells (not recorded which) from PBMCs. These receptors were taken from a human donor with aplastic anemia.

The V and J genes are TRBV20-1 and TRBJ2-3; 10 nucleotides line up with TRBD1. In germline, CDR1 is DFQATT, CDR2 SNEGSKA (reference sequence). CDR3 length: 13 residues. With V trimmed by 4 bases and J by 6 bases, 4 bases remained unmatched. CDR3 protein: CSATRDRGDTQYF. The CDR3 DNA follows: TGCAGTGCTACCCGGGACAGGGGCGATACGCAGTATTTT.

The chain carries TRBV25-1 and TRBJ2-1, with 15 bases matching TRBD2. This CDR3 comprises 17 residues. The germline V gene encodes CDR1 MGHDK and CDR2 SYGVNS. V dropped 5 bases and J dropped 5; count of bases not matched to a gene: 7. The CDR3 reads CASSHRTSGGVNNEQFF. CDR3 coding DNA: TGTGCCAGCAGTCACCGGACTAGCGGGGGGGTTAACAATGAGCAGTTCTTC.

For this clonotype: Being one base from a much bigger clone, this may be a read error. The V call is TRBV19, the J call TRBJ1-3; 7 bases align to TRBD1. Germline-derived CDR1 and CDR2 are LNHDA and SQIVND (reference sequence). The CDR3 has 15 amino acids. Here the CDR3 reads CASSIGQGGGITIYF. The DNA of the CDR3 is TGTGCCAGTAGTATCGGCCAGGGGGGCGGAATCACCATATATTTT.

This clonotype was observed a few times. The gene calls are TRBV7-6 and TRBJ2-3, with 11 positions matching TRBD2. Losses at the gene ends were 3 bases for V and 0 bases for J; bases not matched to a gene: 5. This CDR3 region has 17 residues. CDR1 is SGHVS and CDR2 is FNYEAQ in the germline V gene. The CDR3 loop reads CASSFWLAGGSTDTQYF. CDR3 DNA sequence: TGTGCCAGCAGCTTTTGGCTAGCGGGAGGAAGCACAGATACGCAGTATTTT. Based on the CDR3 plus reference TRBV7-6 and TRBJ2-3, the full variable domain is GAGVSQSPRYKVTKRGQDVALRCDPISGHVSLYWYRQALGQGPEFLTYFNYEAQQDKSGLPNDRFSAERPEGSISTLTIQRTEQRDSAMYRCASSFWLAGGSTDTQYFGPGTRLTVL.

The rearrangement joins TRBV11-2 to TRBJ2-2; unclear D gene. The CDR3 runs 17 residues. Trimming shortened V by 0 bases and J by 0 bases, and 11 bases separated the two germline ends. Germline lookup yields CDR1 SGHAT and CDR2 FQNNGV. The CDR3 DNA sequence: TGTGCCAGCAGCTTAGACTTCGGCCTAGCGAACACCGGGGAGCTGTTTTTT. It translates to CASSLDFGLANTGELFF.

This clonotype was observed a handful of times. This chain joins TRBV5-6 and TRBJ2-7, with 7 bases fitting TRBD1. Trimming took 4 bases from V and 8 from J; bases not matched to a gene: 6. Germline assignment: CDR1 SGHDT and CDR2 YYEEEE. The CDR3 extends over 12 amino acids. CDR3 bases: TGTGCCAGCAGCCCCGACAGGGATAAGCAGTACTTC. Its protein is CASSPDRDKQYF.

Only a few counts were recorded for this clonotype. The V and J genes are TRBV20-1 and TRBJ2-7, with TRBD2 matching 9 bases. CDR3 size: 17 residues. The V and J ends lost 5 bases and 3 bases, in that order; junction bases with no gene match: 17. Germline V gene sequence: CDR1 DFQATT, CDR2 SNEGSKA (reference sequence). DNA for the CDR3: TGCAGTGCTTCAAAAGGACTAGCGCAACAAACTAGCTACGAGCAGTACTTC. Translating gives CSASKGLAQQTSYEQYF.

This clonotype was detected once. The junction shows a germline mismatch at one end, possibly a read error. The chain carries TRBV10-1 and TRBJ2-7; TRBD1 might be the D (6 bases). Germline V CDR1 and CDR2: WNHNN, SYGVQD (reference sequence). The CDR3 is 17 amino acids. The CDR3 DNA follows: TGTGCCAGCAGTTTATCCGTGCCACAGGGAATTGCCTACGAGCAGTACTTC. It codes for CASSLSVPQGIAYEQYF.

DNA for the CDR3: TGTGCCACCAGTGCGAGACTAGGCACAGATACGCAGTATTTT. Translating it yields CATSARLGTDTQYF. The rearrangement uses TRBV24-1 and TRBJ2-3, with D perhaps TRBD2 (6 bases). Trimming removed 5 bases at V and 1 base at J, with 9 bases between. From germline, CDR1 is KGHDR and CDR2 SFDVKD. This CDR3 region has 14 residues.

V and J are TRBV10-3 and TRBJ1-2; a possible D gene is TRBD1 (6 bases). V dropped 10 bases and J dropped 0 bases, with 15 bases sitting between them. CDR1 and CDR2 from the germline V gene are ENHRY and SYGVKD. The CDR3 has 14 amino acids. CDR3 in DNA: TGTGCCAGTGGATGGGACATCTCTAACTATGGCTACACCTTC. The encoded protein is CASGWDISNYGYTF.

The sample holds many counts of this clonotype. The chain is built from TRBV7-6 and TRBJ2-7, with 10 bases matching TRBD1. The germline CDR1 and CDR2 sequences are SGHVS and FNYEAQ. The CDR3 length is 15 residues. J gave up 2 bases and V 3 bases, and 4 bases lay outside the gene matches. The CDR3 nucleotides are TGTGCCAGCAGCTTCGGGACAGGGGAGACCTACGAGCAGTACTTC. This sequence encodes CASSFGTGETYEQYF.

The chain uses TRBV5-6 and TRBJ1-1; D is undetermined. Trimming took 2 bases from V and 8 from J, leaving 10 bases between them. The CDR3 totals 12 residues. Germline values: CDR1 SGHDT, CDR2 YYEEEE. DNA for the CDR3: TGTGCCAGCAGCTTAGGTCCAAAAGAAGCTTTCTTT. This codes for CASSLGPKEAFF.

This clonotype was detected a few times. This rearrangement joins TRBV3-1 to TRBJ2-7, with a possible D match to TRBD2 (5 bases). Germline assignment: CDR1 LGHDT and CDR2 YNNKEL (reference sequence). V dropped 4 bases and J dropped 6 bases, with 10 bases sitting between them. The CDR3 contains 12 residues. For the CDR3, the DNA is TGTGCCAGCAGCCGTACACGGGGCGAGCAGTACTTC. Translating gives CASSRTRGEQYF.

The rearrangement links TRBV5-1 to TRBJ2-1, with 9 positions matching TRBD1. Germline CDR1 reads SGHRS; CDR2 reads YFSETQ. V lost 3 bases to trimming and J lost 5 bases; unmatched junction nucleotides: 9. The CDR3 length is 16 residues. CDR3 loop: CASSWDGQGRDNEQFF. Written as DNA, the CDR3 is TGCGCCAGCAGCTGGGACGGACAGGGGAGGGACAATGAGCAGTTCTTC.

Ten or more counts support this clonotype. This sequence joins TRBV29-1 and TRBJ1-1, with D perhaps TRBD1 (6 bases). Trimming left V 6 bases short and J 0 bases short, with 11 bases between. The CDR3 is 13 amino acids. CDR1 is SQVTM and CDR2 is ANQGSEA in the germline V gene. DNA for the CDR3: TGCAGCGTGTACAGGGTCATGAACACTGAAGCTTTCTTT. It encodes CSVYRVMNTEAFF.

The chain recombines TRBV28 with TRBJ2-7, with D tentatively TRBD1 (5 bases). Trimming took off 5 bases at V and 6 bases at J, with 11 bases between the two ends. The CDR3 loop spans 12 amino acids. Germline CDR1 MDHEN, CDR2 SYDVKM. The CDR3 loop reads CASSLGVGEQYF. CDR3 DNA sequence: TGTGCCAGCAGTCTAGGGGTGGGCGAGCAGTACTTC.

This clonotype was observed a few times. In nucleotides, the CDR3 is TGCAGTGCTAACCAACGGGGGAGAGATGAAAAACTGTTTTTT. Translating it yields CSANQRGRDEKLFF. V and J are TRBV20-1 and TRBJ1-4; possibly TRBD1 for D (5 bases). The V end lost 4 bases, the J end lost 6 bases, and 15 bases lay between the germline ends. The CDR3 runs 14 residues. Germline lookup yields CDR1 DFQATT and CDR2 SNEGSKA (reference sequence).

This clonotype was observed at least ten times. The chain links TRBV25-1 to TRBJ1-4, with 10 bases aligning to TRBD1. The germline CDR1 and CDR2 sequences are MGHDK and SYGVNS. V shed 3 bases and J 7 bases; nucleotides not matched to a gene: 5. CDR3 length equals 15 residues. The CDR3 sequence: CASSDMTGGGEKLFF. Here the CDR3 DNA reads TGTGCCAGCAGTGATATGACAGGGGGCGGTGAAAAACTGTTTTTT.

The CDR3 region has the DNA TGTGCCAGCAGCTTCTGGAGACACGGAAACTATGGCTACACCTTC. This encodes CASSFWRHGNYGYTF. The chain employs TRBV5-5 and TRBJ1-2, with D unresolved. This CDR3 is built from 15 residues. Trimming pared 2 bases from V and 2 bases from J, leaving 13 bases between. Per the germline V gene, CDR1 is SGHKS and CDR2 is YYEKEE (reference sequence).

The genes are TRBV4-3 and TRBJ2-3, with 11 bases aligning to TRBD2. Germline V gene sequence: CDR1 LGHNA, CDR2 YSLEER. V was pared by 3 bases and J by 5 bases, with 4 bases of the junction left unmatched. The CDR3 covers 15 residues. CDR3 in DNA: TGCGCCAGCAGCCACATAGCGGGGGGGGGAGATACGCAGTATTTT. Translated: CASSHIAGGGDTQYF.

V gene TRBV7-3 combines with J gene TRBJ2-4; the D gene is possibly TRBD1 (6 bases). The CDR3 length is 15 residues. Germline V lookup: CDR1 SGHTA, CDR2 FQGTGA. Deletions cut 0 bases from V and 6 bases from J, with 12 bases between. CDR3 sequence (DNA): TGTGCCAGCAGCTTAACCCGGGGCAGGGGAAACATTCAGTACTTC. Encoded protein: CASSLTRGRGNIQYF.

This clonotype has only a few counts. The chain employs TRBV20-1 and TRBJ2-4; D is possibly TRBD1 (6 bases). The CDR3 extends over 13 amino acids. Germline CDR1 and CDR2: DFQATT and SNEGSKA (reference sequence). Trimming cost V 3 bases and J 1 base, with 7 bases left between them. CDR3 bases: TGCAGTGCTAGCGACAGGGCCAAAAACATTCAGTACTTC. It is translated as CSASDRAKNIQYF.

This clonotype has ten or more counts. V is TRBV12-3 or TRBV12-4 and J is TRBJ1-2; possible D gene TRBD1, 6 bases. The CDR3 covers 14 residues. The germline V and J ends were trimmed by 3 bases and 4 bases, with 12 bases remaining between them. DNA for the CDR3: TGTGCCAGCAGTTTTCAGGGGATAAGCTATGGCTACACCTTC. It encodes CASSFQGISYGYTF.

For this clonotype: A much larger clone differs from this one at a single base, so this may be a read error. J is TRBJ2-7 and V is TRBV25-1; 7 nucleotides agree with TRBD1. Germline lookup yields CDR1 MGHDK and CDR2 SYGVNS. J was trimmed by 3 bases and V by 6 bases; bases with no gene match: 11. The CDR3 is 15 amino acids. CDR3 DNA: TGTGCCAGCAGGTCAGGGGGAATAGCCAGCTACGAGCAGTACTTC. Translated, it gives CASRSGGIASYEQYF.

This clonotype was seen more than once but under ten times. One base away lies a much larger clone, so this may be a sequencing read error. The chain links TRBV29-1 to TRBJ1-1; tentative D call: TRBD1 (6 bases). The CDR3 sequence is 13 residues long. Germline assignment: CDR1 SQVTM and CDR2 ANQGSEA. V lost 4 bases, J lost 3 bases, and 12 bases lay in between. The CDR3 coding sequence is TGCAGCGTTGCGAGGGGGGCCGACACTGAAGCTTTCTTT. Protein sequence: CSVARGADTEAFF.

With regard to this clonotype: Mismatch with germline at one junction end may stem from a read error. The genes are TRBV5-1 and TRBJ2-5, with 7 bases fitting TRBD1. Per germline, CDR1 SGHRS and CDR2 YFSETQ. This CDR3 has 14 residues. The CDR3: CASSRDRAKETQCF. CDR3 nucleotide sequence: TGCGCCAGCAGCCGAGACAGGGCCAAAGAGACCCAGTGCTTC.

The chain joins TRBV2 to TRBJ2-3; 16 bases are a match to TRBD2. V shed 6 bases, J shed 1 base, and the junction held 1 base outside the gene matches. This CDR3 is 16 amino acids long. Germline V CDR1 and CDR2: SNHLY, FYNNEI. In nucleotides, the CDR3 is TGTGCCAGCAGCGGGACTAGCGGGAGGGGCACAGATACGCAGTATTTT. Translation: CASSGTSGRGTDTQYF.

Worth noting for this clonotype: One end of the junction fails to match germline, which may point to a read error. The V gene is TRBV20-1, the J gene TRBJ1-1; D remains ambiguous. The CDR3 contains 15 residues. Germline V CDR1 and CDR2: DFQATT, SNEGSKA (reference sequence). The CDR3 loop is CSAPGLGNMNAEAFF. The CDR3 DNA reads TGCAGTGCCCCAGGCTTGGGTAACATGAACGCTGAAGCTTTCTTT.

This clonotype was seen ten or more times. The chain has TRBV10-3 and TRBJ1-1; D is uncertain. The CDR3 is 13 residues long. V was cut by 4 bases and J by 5 bases, with 11 bases left in between. Germline CDR1 ENHRY, CDR2 SYGVKD. CDR3 region: CAISGVEGTEAFF. In DNA form, the CDR3 reads TGTGCCATCAGTGGGGTAGAGGGAACTGAAGCTTTCTTT.

The rearrangement joins TRBV7-2 to TRBJ2-3; the D is unclear. This CDR3 is built from 17 residues. Trimming cost V 0 bases and J 3 bases, with 16 bases left between them. CDR1 SGHTA and CDR2 FQGNSA come from the germline V gene. The chain's CDR3 is CASSLASGPDGTDTQYF. The CDR3 region has the DNA TGTGCCAGCAGCTTAGCCTCCGGGCCGGACGGGACAGATACGCAGTATTTT.

This clonotype appeared once. This chain connects TRBV12-3 or TRBV12-4 to TRBJ2-1, with 7 positions matching TRBD2. J was trimmed by 0 bases and V by 6 bases; bases with no gene match: 5. This CDR3 contains 15 residues. The CDR3 region is CASRRRGSSYNEQFF. Here the CDR3 DNA reads TGTGCCAGCAGGCGGCGGGGGAGCTCCTACAATGAGCAGTTCTTC.

The chain has TRBV25-1 and TRBJ2-1, with 11 bases aligning to TRBD2. V trimming: 3 bases; J trimming: 7 bases; junction bases outside the gene matches: 8. The CDR3 has 16 amino acids. Germline lookup yields CDR1 MGHDK and CDR2 SYGVNS. Here the CDR3 reads CASSDPLAGGPNEQFF. CDR3 in DNA: TGTGCCAGCAGTGACCCATTAGCGGGGGGGCCTAATGAGCAGTTCTTC.